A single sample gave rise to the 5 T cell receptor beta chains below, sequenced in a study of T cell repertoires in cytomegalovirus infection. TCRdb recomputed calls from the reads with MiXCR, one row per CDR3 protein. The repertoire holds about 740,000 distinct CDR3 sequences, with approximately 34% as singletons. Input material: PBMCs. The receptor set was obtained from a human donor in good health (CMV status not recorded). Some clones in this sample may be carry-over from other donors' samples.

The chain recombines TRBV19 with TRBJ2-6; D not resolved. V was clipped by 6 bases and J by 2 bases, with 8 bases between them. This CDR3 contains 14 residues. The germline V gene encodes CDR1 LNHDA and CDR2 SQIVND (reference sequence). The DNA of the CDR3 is TGTGCCAGTAGAACCCCGACTGGGGCCAACGTCCTGACTTTC. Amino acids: CASRTPTGANVLTF. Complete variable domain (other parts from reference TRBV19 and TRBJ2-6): DGGITQSPKYLFRKEGQNVTLSCEQNLNHDAMYWYRQDPGQGLRLIYYSQIVNDFQKGDIAEGYSVSREKKESFPLTVTSAQKNPTAFYLCASRTPTGANVLTFGAGSRLTVL.

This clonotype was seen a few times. This CDR3 reads CASSIGRRDRGYSYNSPLHF. In DNA form, the CDR3 reads TGTGCCAGTAGTATAGGACGCCGGGACAGGGGATACTCCTATAATTCACCCCTCCACTTT. The chain joins TRBV19 to TRBJ1-6; 10 bases agree with TRBD1. The ends lost 1 base at V and 0 bases at J; junction bases unmatched: 9. The CDR3 contains 20 residues. Germline CDR1 is LNHDA and CDR2 is SQIVND (reference sequence).

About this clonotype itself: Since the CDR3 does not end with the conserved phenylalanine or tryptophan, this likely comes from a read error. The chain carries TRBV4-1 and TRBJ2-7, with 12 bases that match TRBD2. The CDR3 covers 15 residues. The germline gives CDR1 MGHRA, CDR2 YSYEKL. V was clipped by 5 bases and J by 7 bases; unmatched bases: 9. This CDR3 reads CASSYRLAGAGEQYL. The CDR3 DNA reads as TGCGCCAGCAGCTACAGACTAGCGGGAGCGGGAGAGCAGTACTTA.

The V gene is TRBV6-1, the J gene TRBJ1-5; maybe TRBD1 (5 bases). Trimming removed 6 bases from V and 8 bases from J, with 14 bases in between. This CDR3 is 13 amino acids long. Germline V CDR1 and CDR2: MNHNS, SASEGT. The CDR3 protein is CASSRDRIEPQHF. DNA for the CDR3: TGTGCCAGCAGCCGGGACCGGATTGAGCCCCAGCATTTT.

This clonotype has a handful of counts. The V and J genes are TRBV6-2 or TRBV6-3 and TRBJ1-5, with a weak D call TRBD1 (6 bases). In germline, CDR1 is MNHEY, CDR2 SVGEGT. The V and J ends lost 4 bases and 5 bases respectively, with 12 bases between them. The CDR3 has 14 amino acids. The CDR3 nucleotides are TGTGCCAGCAGTTTCTACAGGGTAGATCAGCCCCAGCATTTT. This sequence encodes CASSFYRVDQPQHF.